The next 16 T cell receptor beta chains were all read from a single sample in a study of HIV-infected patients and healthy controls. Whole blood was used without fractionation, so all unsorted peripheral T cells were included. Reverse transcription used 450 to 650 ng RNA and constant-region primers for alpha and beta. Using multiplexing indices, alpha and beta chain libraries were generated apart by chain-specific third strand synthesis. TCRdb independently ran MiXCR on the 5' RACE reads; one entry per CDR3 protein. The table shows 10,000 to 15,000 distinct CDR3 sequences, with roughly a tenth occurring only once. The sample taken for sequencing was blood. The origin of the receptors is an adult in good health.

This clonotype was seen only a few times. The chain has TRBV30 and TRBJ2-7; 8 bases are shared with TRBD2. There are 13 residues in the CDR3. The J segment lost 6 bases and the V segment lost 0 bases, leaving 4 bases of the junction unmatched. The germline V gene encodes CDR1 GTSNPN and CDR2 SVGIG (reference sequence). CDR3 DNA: TGTGCCTGGAGTGTGGCGGGAGGAAGCGAGCAGTACTTC. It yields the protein CAWSVAGGSEQYF.

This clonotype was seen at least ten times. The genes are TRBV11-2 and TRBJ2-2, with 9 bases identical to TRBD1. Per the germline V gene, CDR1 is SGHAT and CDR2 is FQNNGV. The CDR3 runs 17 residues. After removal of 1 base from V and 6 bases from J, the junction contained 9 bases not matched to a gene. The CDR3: CASSLGRDRVFSGELFF. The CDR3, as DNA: TGTGCCAGCAGCTTAGGCCGGGACAGGGTATTTTCCGGGGAGCTGTTTTTT.

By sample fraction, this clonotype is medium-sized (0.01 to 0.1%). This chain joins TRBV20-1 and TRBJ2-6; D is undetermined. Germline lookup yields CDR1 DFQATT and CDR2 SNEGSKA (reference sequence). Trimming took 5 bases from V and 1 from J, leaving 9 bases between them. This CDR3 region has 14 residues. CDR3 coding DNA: TGCAGTGCTGGCCAGATTTCTGGGGCCAACGTCCTGACTTTC. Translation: CSAGQISGANVLTF.

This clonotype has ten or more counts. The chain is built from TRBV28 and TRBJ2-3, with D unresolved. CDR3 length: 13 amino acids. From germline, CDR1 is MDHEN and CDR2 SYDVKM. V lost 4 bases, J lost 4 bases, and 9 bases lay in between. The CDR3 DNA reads TGTGCCAGCAGTTCCGCTGTCGCAGATACGCAGTATTTT. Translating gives CASSSAVADTQYF. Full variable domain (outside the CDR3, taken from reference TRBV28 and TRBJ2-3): DVKVTQSSRYLVKRTGEKVFLECVQDMDHENMFWYRQDPGLGLRLIYFSYDVKMKEKGDIPEGYSVSREKKERFSLILESASTNQTSMYLCASSSAVADTQYFGPGTRLTVL.

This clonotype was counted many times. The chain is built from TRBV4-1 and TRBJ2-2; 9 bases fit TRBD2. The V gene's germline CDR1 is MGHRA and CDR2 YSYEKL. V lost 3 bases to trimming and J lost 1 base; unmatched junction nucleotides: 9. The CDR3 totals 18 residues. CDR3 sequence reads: CASSHPLAGEKNTGELFF. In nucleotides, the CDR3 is TGCGCCAGCAGCCACCCTTTAGCGGGAGAAAAGAACACCGGGGAGCTGTTTTTT.

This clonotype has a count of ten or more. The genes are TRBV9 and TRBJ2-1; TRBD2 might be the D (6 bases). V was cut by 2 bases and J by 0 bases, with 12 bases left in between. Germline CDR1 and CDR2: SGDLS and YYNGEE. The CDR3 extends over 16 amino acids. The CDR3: CASSVGWGDSYNEQFF. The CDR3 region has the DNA TGTGCCAGCAGCGTGGGGTGGGGGGACTCCTACAATGAGCAGTTCTTC.

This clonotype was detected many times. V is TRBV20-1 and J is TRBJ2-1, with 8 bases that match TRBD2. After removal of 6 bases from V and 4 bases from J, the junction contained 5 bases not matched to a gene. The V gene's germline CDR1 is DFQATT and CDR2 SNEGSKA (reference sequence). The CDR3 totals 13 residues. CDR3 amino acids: CSAASGFYNEQFF. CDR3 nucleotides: TGCAGTGCCGCTAGCGGGTTTTACAATGAGCAGTTCTTC.

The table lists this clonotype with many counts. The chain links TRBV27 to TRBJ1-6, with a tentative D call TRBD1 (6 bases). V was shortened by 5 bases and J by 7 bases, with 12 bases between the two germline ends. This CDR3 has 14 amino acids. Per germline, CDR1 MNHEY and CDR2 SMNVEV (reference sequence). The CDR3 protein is CASSLGQPNSPLHF. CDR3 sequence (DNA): TGTGCCAGCAGTCTCGGACAGCCCAATTCACCCCTCCACTTT.

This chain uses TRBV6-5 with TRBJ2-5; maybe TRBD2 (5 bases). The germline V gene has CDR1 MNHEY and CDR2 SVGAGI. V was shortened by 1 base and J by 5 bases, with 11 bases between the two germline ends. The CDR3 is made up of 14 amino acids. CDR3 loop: CASSYWESHETQYF. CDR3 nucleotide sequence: TGTGCCAGCAGTTACTGGGAGAGCCACGAGACCCAGTACTTC.

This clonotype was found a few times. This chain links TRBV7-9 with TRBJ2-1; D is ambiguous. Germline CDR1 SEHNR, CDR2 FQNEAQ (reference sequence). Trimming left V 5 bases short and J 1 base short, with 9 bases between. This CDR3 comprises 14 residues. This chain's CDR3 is CASSQAGSYNEQFF. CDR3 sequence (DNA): TGTGCCAGCAGCCAGGCCGGGTCCTACAATGAGCAGTTCTTC. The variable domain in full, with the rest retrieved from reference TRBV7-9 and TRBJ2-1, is DTGVSQNPRHKITKRGQNVTFRCDPISEHNRLYWYRQTLGQGPEFLTYFQNEAQLEKSRLLSDRFSAERPKGSFSTLEIQRTEQGDSAMYLCASSQAGSYNEQFFGPGTRLTVL.

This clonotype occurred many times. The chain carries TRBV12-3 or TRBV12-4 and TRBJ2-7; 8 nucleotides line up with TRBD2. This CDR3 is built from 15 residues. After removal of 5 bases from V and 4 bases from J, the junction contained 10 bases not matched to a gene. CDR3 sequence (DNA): TGTGCCAGCAGTATAGGCGGGAGGAATCCATACGAGCAGTACTTC. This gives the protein CASSIGGRNPYEQYF.

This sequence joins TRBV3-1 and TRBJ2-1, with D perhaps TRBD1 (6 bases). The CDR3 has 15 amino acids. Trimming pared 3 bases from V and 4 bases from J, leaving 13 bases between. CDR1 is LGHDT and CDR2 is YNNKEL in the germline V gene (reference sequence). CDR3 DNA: TGTGCCAGCAGCCACGCCGGGACATTTTACAATGAGCAGTTCTTC. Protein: CASSHAGTFYNEQFF.

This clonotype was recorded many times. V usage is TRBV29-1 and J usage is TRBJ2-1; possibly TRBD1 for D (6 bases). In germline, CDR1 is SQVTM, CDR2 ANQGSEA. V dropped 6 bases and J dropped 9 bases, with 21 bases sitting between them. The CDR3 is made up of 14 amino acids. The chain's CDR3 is CSVREGGIGSEQFF. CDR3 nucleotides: TGCAGCGTCCGTGAAGGGGGAATTGGTAGTGAGCAGTTCTTC.

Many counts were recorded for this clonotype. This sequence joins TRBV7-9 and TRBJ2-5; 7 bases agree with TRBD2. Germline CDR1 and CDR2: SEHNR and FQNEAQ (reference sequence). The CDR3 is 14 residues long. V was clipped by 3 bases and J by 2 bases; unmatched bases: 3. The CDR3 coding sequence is TGTGCCAGCAGCTTCCGGGGGGAGCAAGAGACCCAGTACTTC. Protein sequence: CASSFRGEQETQYF.

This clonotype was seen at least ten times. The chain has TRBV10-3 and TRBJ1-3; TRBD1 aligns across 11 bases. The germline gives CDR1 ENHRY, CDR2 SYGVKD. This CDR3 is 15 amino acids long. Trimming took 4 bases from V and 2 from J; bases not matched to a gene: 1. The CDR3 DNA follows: TGTGCCATCAGTGGGACAGGGGGCCCTGGAAACACCATATATTTT. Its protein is CAISGTGGPGNTIYF.

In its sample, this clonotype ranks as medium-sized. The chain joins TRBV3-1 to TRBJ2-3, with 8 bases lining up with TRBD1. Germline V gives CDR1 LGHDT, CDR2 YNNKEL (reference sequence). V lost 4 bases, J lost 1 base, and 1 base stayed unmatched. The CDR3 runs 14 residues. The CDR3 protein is CASSRDRRTDTQYF. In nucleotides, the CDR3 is TGTGCCAGCAGCCGGGACAGGCGCACAGATACGCAGTATTTT.